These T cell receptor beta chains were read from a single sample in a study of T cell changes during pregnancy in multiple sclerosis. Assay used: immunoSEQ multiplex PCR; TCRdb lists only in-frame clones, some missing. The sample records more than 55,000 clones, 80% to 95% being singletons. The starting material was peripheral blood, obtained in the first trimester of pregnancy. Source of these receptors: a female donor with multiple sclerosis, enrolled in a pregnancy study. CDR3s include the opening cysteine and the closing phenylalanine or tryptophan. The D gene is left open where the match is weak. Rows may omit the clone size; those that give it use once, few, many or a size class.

CDR3nt: TGTGCCAGTAGTATAGGTGCGTTGAACACTGAAGCTTTCTTT; CDR3aa: CASSIGALNTEAFF; v_gene: TRBV19; abundance: -; j_gene: TRBJ1-1; d_gene: -
CDR3nt: TGTGCCAGCAGCAGGGGGGGGGTTCGGACAGATACGCAGTATTTT; CDR3aa: CASSRGGVRTDTQYF; v_gene: TRBV7-2; abundance: -; j_gene: TRBJ2-3; d_gene: -
CDR3nt: TGTGCCAGCAGCGTGACAGAGGCCCACTATGGCTACACCTTC; CDR3aa: CASSVTEAHYGYTF; v_gene: TRBV9; abundance: -; j_gene: TRBJ1-2; d_gene: -
CDR3nt: TGTGCCAGCAGCGCCCAGGACAGGGAGAACTACGAGCAGTACTTC; CDR3aa: CASSAQDRENYEQYF; v_gene: TRBV9; abundance: once; j_gene: TRBJ2-7; d_gene: TRBD1
CDR3nt: TGTGCCACCAGCAAAAAGACTAGCGAATACAATGAGCAGTTCTTC; CDR3aa: CATSKKTSEYNEQFF; v_gene: TRBV15; abundance: -; j_gene: TRBJ2-1; d_gene: TRBD2
CDR3nt: TGTGCCACCCTACCGGGAGGGACCGGGGAGCTGTTTTTT; CDR3aa: CATLPGGTGELFF; v_gene: TRBV6-5; abundance: -; j_gene: TRBJ2-2; d_gene: TRBD2
CDR3nt: TGTGCCAGCAGGGACCAAGCCGACCGGGACAGGACCTACGAGCAGTACTTC; CDR3aa: CASRDQADRDRTYEQYF; v_gene: TRBV5-6; abundance: -; j_gene: TRBJ2-7; d_gene: TRBD1
CDR3nt: TGTGCCAGCAGCTTAGGGTCAGGGCAAGAGACCCAGTACTTC; CDR3aa: CASSLGSGQETQYF; v_gene: TRBV7-2; abundance: -; j_gene: TRBJ2-5; d_gene: -
CDR3nt: TGTGCCAGTAGTACACCGGGACAGGCCTACAATGAGCAGTTCTTC; CDR3aa: CASSTPGQAYNEQFF; v_gene: TRBV19; abundance: -; j_gene: TRBJ2-1; d_gene: TRBD1
CDR3nt: TGTGCCAGCAGCCCCGGGACAGAACAAGAGACCCAGTACTTC; CDR3aa: CASSPGTEQETQYF; v_gene: TRBV5-4; abundance: -; j_gene: TRBJ2-5; d_gene: TRBD1
CDR3nt: TGTGCCAGCAGTGAATTGTCAGGGAACCAAGAGACCCAGTACTTC; CDR3aa: CASSELSGNQETQYF; v_gene: TRBV6-1; abundance: -; j_gene: TRBJ2-5; d_gene: -
CDR3nt: TGTGCCAGCAGCTTATCAGGCACCGTCGTCCCCTACGAGCAGTACTTC; CDR3aa: CASSLSGTVVPYEQYF; v_gene: TRBV7-2; abundance: -; j_gene: TRBJ2-7; d_gene: -
CDR3nt: TGTGCCAGCAGCGCCGACACCGGGACAGGGAATGAAAAACTGTTTTTT; CDR3aa: CASSADTGTGNEKLFF; v_gene: TRBV9; abundance: -; j_gene: TRBJ1-4; d_gene: TRBD1
CDR3nt: TGCAGCGTTGAGACAGGGACGAGCTATGGCTACACCTTC; CDR3aa: CSVETGTSYGYTF; v_gene: TRBV29-1; abundance: -; j_gene: TRBJ1-2; d_gene: TRBD1
CDR3nt: TGTGCCAGCAGCCTTCCGGACAGGCCGAACACCGGGGAGCTGTTTTTT; CDR3aa: CASSLPDRPNTGELFF; v_gene: TRBV5-4; abundance: few; j_gene: TRBJ2-2; d_gene: TRBD1
CDR3nt: TGCAGCGCCGCGAGCGGGGGAGGCAATGAGCAGTTCTTC; CDR3aa: CSAASGGGNEQFF; v_gene: TRBV29-1; abundance: -; j_gene: TRBJ2-1; d_gene: TRBD2
CDR3nt: TGCAGCGTTTACAGGGATTGGGGCACTGAAGCTTTCTTT; CDR3aa: CSVYRDWGTEAFF; v_gene: TRBV29-1; abundance: few; j_gene: TRBJ1-1; d_gene: -
CDR3nt: TGTGCCAGTAGTAGACAGGGATTCTACGAGCAGTACTTC; CDR3aa: CASSRQGFYEQYF; v_gene: TRBV19; abundance: -; j_gene: TRBJ2-7; d_gene: TRBD1
CDR3nt: TGTGCCAGCAGCGGGACAGGGTCGGTGACTAACTATGGCTACACCTTC; CDR3aa: CASSGTGSVTNYGYTF; v_gene: TRBV5-4; abundance: -; j_gene: TRBJ1-2; d_gene: TRBD1
CDR3nt: TGTGCCAGCAGCCAGGGGGCCTACGGAAAAGCTTTCTTT; CDR3aa: CASSQGAYGKAFF; v_gene: TRBV7-2; abundance: -; j_gene: TRBJ1-1; d_gene: TRBD1
CDR3nt: TGTGCCAGCAGCCCCCTTAGGGGTGGGGGCTACACCTTC; CDR3aa: CASSPLRGGGYTF; v_gene: TRBV11-2; abundance: -; j_gene: TRBJ1-2; d_gene: -
CDR3nt: TGCAGCGTTGGGGCCCGGGACAGGTACGAGCAGTACTTC; CDR3aa: CSVGARDRYEQYF; v_gene: TRBV29-1; abundance: -; j_gene: TRBJ2-7; d_gene: TRBD1
CDR3nt: TGCAGCGCAACCGGGACAGGGGGGTACCAAGAGACCCAGTACTTC; CDR3aa: CSATGTGGYQETQYF; v_gene: TRBV29-1; abundance: -; j_gene: TRBJ2-5; d_gene: TRBD1
CDR3nt: TGTGCCTGGAGCGGTGAGGGGAAGGGGGATCAGCCCCAGCATTTT; CDR3aa: CAWSGEGKGDQPQHF; v_gene: TRBV30; abundance: -; j_gene: TRBJ1-5; d_gene: -
CDR3nt: TGCAGCGGTACAGGGAGCTCCTACGAGCAGTACTTC; CDR3aa: CSGTGSSYEQYF; v_gene: TRBV29-1; abundance: -; j_gene: TRBJ2-7; d_gene: -
CDR3nt: TGTGCCAGCAGAGAGGGACAGAGAATGAACACTGAAGCTTTCTTT; CDR3aa: CASREGQRMNTEAFF; v_gene: TRBV6-6; abundance: -; j_gene: TRBJ1-1; d_gene: TRBD1
CDR3nt: TGTGCCAGTAGTATCGTCTCCGGCCAGGGTCATGGCTACACCTTC; CDR3aa: CASSIVSGQGHGYTF; v_gene: TRBV19; abundance: -; j_gene: TRBJ1-2; d_gene: -
CDR3nt: TGTGCCACCACCAAAGCCACCCGACAGGCTTCTAGGTATGGCTACACCTTC; CDR3aa: CATTKATRQASRYGYTF; v_gene: TRBV19; abundance: once; j_gene: TRBJ1-2; d_gene: -
CDR3nt: TGTGCCAGCAGCTTAGGAGAGCATAGCAATCAGCCCCAGCATTTT; CDR3aa: CASSLGEHSNQPQHF; v_gene: TRBV7-2; abundance: -; j_gene: TRBJ1-5; d_gene: -
CDR3nt: TGTGCCAGCAGCCCCATCTTAGATTCCCAAGAGACCCAGTACTTC; CDR3aa: CASSPILDSQETQYF; v_gene: TRBV5-6; abundance: -; j_gene: TRBJ2-5; d_gene: -
CDR3nt: TGTGCCAGCAACAGGATTCAGGGGTATAGGAATGGCTACACCTTC; CDR3aa: CASNRIQGYRNGYTF; v_gene: TRBV2; abundance: -; j_gene: TRBJ1-2; d_gene: -
CDR3nt: TGTGCCAGCAGCCACCCCGGGGGGCGAGTTGAAAAACTGTTTTTT; CDR3aa: CASSHPGGRVEKLFF; v_gene: TRBV7-8; abundance: -; j_gene: TRBJ1-4; d_gene: -
CDR3nt: TGTGCCAGCAGTGAAAGAGGTTGGGGACAGGGGGGCAACGAGCAGTACTTC; CDR3aa: CASSERGWGQGGNEQYF; v_gene: TRBV6-1; abundance: -; j_gene: TRBJ2-7; d_gene: TRBD1
CDR3nt: TGTGCCAGCAGTGCGGACTTTCTGAGGACTGAAGCTTTCTTT; CDR3aa: CASSADFLRTEAFF; v_gene: TRBV6-5; abundance: -; j_gene: TRBJ1-1; d_gene: -
CDR3nt: TGTGCCAGCAGCCTGGGGACAGGGTGGGCAGATACGCAGTATTTT; CDR3aa: CASSLGTGWADTQYF; v_gene: TRBV7-7; abundance: -; j_gene: TRBJ2-3; d_gene: TRBD1
CDR3nt: TGTGCCAGCTCACCCCTGACCACCGGAGACTATGGCTACACCTTC; CDR3aa: CASSPLTTGDYGYTF; v_gene: TRBV18; abundance: -; j_gene: TRBJ1-2; d_gene: -
CDR3nt: TGTGCCAGCAGCACGGGACAGGGGGTCTACGAGCAGTACTTC; CDR3aa: CASSTGQGVYEQYF; v_gene: TRBV5-4; abundance: -; j_gene: TRBJ2-7; d_gene: TRBD1
CDR3nt: TGTGCCAGCAGCGAGACAGGGGGCTATGGCTACACCTTC; CDR3aa: CASSETGGYGYTF; v_gene: TRBV13; abundance: -; j_gene: TRBJ1-2; d_gene: TRBD1
CDR3nt: TGTGCCAGCAGCGCTCGACAGGGTACTGGGGCCAACGTCCTGACTTTC; CDR3aa: CASSARQGTGANVLTF; v_gene: TRBV9; abundance: -; j_gene: TRBJ2-6; d_gene: TRBD1
CDR3nt: TGCGCCAGCTCCGGCCATGATTGGGGAGCTAATGAAAAACTGTTTTTT; CDR3aa: CASSGHDWGANEKLFF; v_gene: TRBV5-1; abundance: -; j_gene: TRBJ1-4; d_gene: -
CDR3nt: TGTGCCAGCAGCTGGACAGGGGAATACGAGCAGTACTTC; CDR3aa: CASSWTGEYEQYF; v_gene: TRBV7-2; abundance: -; j_gene: TRBJ2-7; d_gene: TRBD1
CDR3nt: TGTGCCAGCAGCCCTATGGACAGGGGCGAGCAGTACTTC; CDR3aa: CASSPMDRGEQYF; v_gene: TRBV11-1; abundance: -; j_gene: TRBJ2-7; d_gene: TRBD1
CDR3nt: TGCAGCGTTGTGGGGACAGGTTGGGCTATTAATTATGGCTACACCTTC; CDR3aa: CSVVGTGWAINYGYTF; v_gene: TRBV29-1; abundance: -; j_gene: TRBJ1-2; d_gene: TRBD1
CDR3nt: TGTGCCAGCAGCACCGGGACAGGGGGCAACTATGGCTACACCTTC; CDR3aa: CASSTGTGGNYGYTF; v_gene: TRBV5-4; abundance: -; j_gene: TRBJ1-2; d_gene: TRBD1
CDR3nt: TGTGCCAGCAGCTTAGTCCCCGGGGAGACCCAGTACTTC; CDR3aa: CASSLVPGETQYF; v_gene: TRBV7-6; abundance: -; j_gene: TRBJ2-5; d_gene: -
CDR3nt: TGTGCCTGGAGTGTAGGGACAGGGCGACAAGAGACCCAGTACTTC; CDR3aa: CAWSVGTGRQETQYF; v_gene: TRBV30; abundance: -; j_gene: TRBJ2-5; d_gene: TRBD1